The T cell receptor beta chain under discussion was sequenced for a study of cytomegalovirus exposure and HLA in healthy donors (dated by TCRdb to the late 2010s). Regarding the study in general: An earlier analysis of several hundred of the donors reported about 250 Gb of sequence data and roughly 110 million unique TCR beta sequences from some 180 million T cells. A separate validation cohort of 100 to 150 different subjects was used in addition to the 666-subject first cohort. Class I and class II HLA loci were covered by the typing at four-digit resolution. Typing coverage varied by locus: about 629-630 donors for A, B, C, DRB1 and DQB1; approximately 560 for DQA1; nearly 610 for DPA1; 450 to 480 for DPB1. The study aimed to test whether signatures of past pathogen exposure could be identified by cataloging public T cell receptors. Roughly 300 gigabases of sequencing data and around 80 million unique TCR sequences made up an early release that covered about 640 HLA-typed donors. A later genetic analysis used genome-wide SNP genotypes for 398 of the 666 donors, treating that subset as a discovery cohort. Roughly 5 DR-DQ haplotypes were handled as single units for association and clustering because linkage in the cohort was strong. The study combined high-throughput TCR immunosequencing, statistical association of individual TCRs with disease status, and machine learning to predict cytomegalovirus infection status. Donor age, sex, ethnicity and CMV serostatus were compiled together with the repertoire data. To study patterns of TCR occurrence, a later analysis re-analyzed previously published TCR beta repertoires from just over 650 donors and added high-resolution HLA genotyping. Among the approximately 400 genotyped donors, around 81% belonged to the genetic ancestry cluster associated with self-reported Caucasian donors. Using immunosequencing, the study profiled T cell repertoires from 500 to 800 subjects and related those repertoires to cytomegalovirus serostatus. On average, 235,054 unique TCR beta nucleotide sequences were sequenced per donor among fewer than 500 genotyped donors of the cohort, with around 19% of those sequences being non-productive. Rather than using new phenotypic data, the later analysis identified candidate immune exposures from TCR beta sequences and from how often those sequences occurred across donors. All discovery cohort repertoires had been generated using a single sequencing platform. In an earlier analysis of roughly 600 of the donors, high-throughput TCR beta sequencing was used to judge whether each TCR beta V gene segment behaved as functional or pseudogenic.

CDR1 SGHRS and CDR2 YFSETQ are derived from the germline V gene. Clipping removes 4 bases from V and 3 bases from J, with 2 as the unmatched junction base count. From the cysteine up to the phenylalanine, the CDR3 has a length of 13 residues. This entry keeps only the CDR3 DNA: 39 bases, framed from base 1. Results and caveats for the whole study, not just this receptor: A group of highly shared sequence variants was considered likely to be a technical artifact of the sequencing pipeline. A later analysis found that most CMV-associated TCR beta chains appeared HLA-restricted, with HLA associations seemingly driven largely by CMV exposure. Broadly in line with IMGT annotations, most TCR beta V segments showed up in productive rearrangements about 90% or about 30% of the time in an earlier analysis of around 600 of the donors. The presence/absence analyses assumed that sequencing depth was roughly uniform across donors, and that assumption may not be true. Linkage disequilibrium might explain the correlated functional status among segregating V segments, but an unknown experimental factor could not be ruled out. A further reported finding was that TCR beta sequences accurately predicted the HLA-A and HLA-B alleles for most subjects in the first cohort. Most TCR sequences were seen in very few donors, while some public TCRs were found in many individuals. Some IMGT-functional V segments, including TRBV6-2 and TRBV6-3, could not be told apart with the 87-base-pair reads, so those segments were excluded. In a later analysis, HLA-associated TCR beta chains were found to be more clonally expanded and to have lower generation probabilities than equally common non-associated chains. A later genetic analysis reported fewer N-insertions in productive TCRs among donors in an Asian-associated ancestry cluster than the roughly 700-donor mean. The classifier was reported to diagnose cytomegalovirus status with high specificity and sensitivity in both the original and validation cohorts. The earlier analysis of approximately 590 of the donors excluded roughly 17 rarely observed V segments, including chromosome 9 orphons, because counts were too low. In this cohort, only TCR beta chains were sequenced, and detectable features were limited by the absence of alpha or paired-chain data. CMV serostatus was the only immune exposure information available for the cohort. It was suggested by the authors that the approach could potentially be generalized to other disease states and immunological phenotypes. The study gave a list of under 200 TCR beta chains associated with cytomegalovirus. In a later analysis, the rate of TCR association differed among HLA loci, with DRB1 alleles having the most associated TCRs and HLA-C alleles having the fewest. HLA typing was unavailable for some donors at each locus, so association tests used only the typed subset. An association between a missense DCLRE1C variant and V-gene and J-gene trimming of TCR beta chains was found in a later genetic analysis and replicated in an independent cohort. Several of the top co-occurrence clusters appeared to be linked to parvovirus B19, influenza, CMV and Epstein-Barr virus, according to a later analysis. A later analysis associated 15,000 or so TCR beta sequences with specific HLA alleles at a false discovery rate of 0.05. When HLA alleles, especially DR and DQ, strongly co-occurred, attributing TCR associations to individual alleles was difficult. In vitro tests confirmed that a few of the cytomegalovirus-associated TCR beta chains recognize cytomegalovirus antigens.

The protocol used for the library was the immunoSEQ multiplex PCR assay. For the multiplex PCR, a mixture combining 60 forward primers for TCR Vbeta segments and 13 reverse primers for TCR Jbeta segments was used. Amplification of the CDR3 region of rearranged TCR beta genes was performed with a multiplex PCR assay on genomic DNA. The amplified TCR beta libraries were sequenced on the Illumina HiSeq System as 87-base-pair reads. Per the authors' processing: A later analysis tallied 75 million to 95 million unique TCR beta chains across the 660 or so repertoires, and approximately 12 million of those chains were shared by two or more donors. To remove PCR and sequencing errors, raw reads were error-corrected and collapsed into unique sequences using a nearest-neighbor algorithm that merged closely related sequences. V, D and J gene segments were assigned by aligning CDR3 sequences to IMGT reference sequences. Each retained sequence needed at least a six-nucleotide match to both a V gene segment and a J gene segment. A rearrangement counted as productive if the CDR3 had no stop codons and remained in frame with V and J, and every other rearrangement counted as non-productive. Following IMGT convention, CDR3 was defined as the stretch from the second conserved V-encoded cysteine to the conserved J-encoded phenylalanine. In an earlier analysis of 587 of the donors, sequences lacking an unambiguous match to a single V gene segment were excluded. An earlier analysis of 587 of the donors called V segments functional above 56.7% productive rearrangements and segregating when the between-donor standard deviation exceeded 5%. A statistical classification framework was developed to diagnose cytomegalovirus status using the catalog of TCR beta chain sequences. A later analysis assigned V and J genes by comparing TCR nucleotide sequences with IMGT/GENE-DB human TR gene sequences. In a later analysis, CDR3 sequences and most-parsimonious VDJ recombination scenarios were assigned using the TCRdist pipeline. In a later analysis, each TCR beta chain was defined by its CDR3 amino acid sequence together with its V-gene family, and reads lacking a unique V-gene family were excluded. A later analysis removed 500 to 650 highly shared, low-generation-probability nucleotide sequences to deal with suspected cross-contamination and a sequencing artifact. A later analysis calculated a clonal expansion index for each public chain from normalized within-repertoire ranks of inferred template counts. In a later analysis, generation probabilities were computed with a VDJ recombination model fitted to out-of-frame rearrangements, and the resulting probabilities were checked against IGoR. In a later analysis, hypergeometric tests were used to score TCR-TCR, TCR-HLA and TCR-CMV co-occurrence, with a repertoire-size bias correction applied to TCR pairs. To estimate false discovery rates, a later analysis permuted the HLA or CMV assignments 20 times. In a later analysis, co-occurring TCRs were grouped with DBSCAN, and TCRdist sequence similarity was added when clustering was performed within HLA-allele-positive subsets. For co-occurrence clustering, repertoires with fewer than 30,000 or more than 120,000 public chains were excluded, along with several repertoires with anomalous nucleotide sharing. TCRdb obtained this table from immuneACCESS and retained in-frame rearrangements with V and J assigned. These tables miss some clones; where compared with another copy, unresolved V genes account for less than half of the shortfall, and the remainder is unexplained. For V, J and clone size, that table is used; D and trimming come from the DNA. The sample has roughly 80,000 clones on record, around 78% of them singletons. The ten largest make up 3.4% of the sample.

Details on this clone: Its antigen specificity is not known. No quality values exist for individual bases; no much larger clone is one base distant. This specimen includes other DNA sequences encoding the same CDR3.

The cohort consisted of 600 to 700 healthy bone marrow donors. At the time of sampling, all cohort members were nominally healthy, though unrecorded immune exposures were likely present. The donor tested CMV seronegative and was one of the 352 seronegative cohort members. A peripheral blood sample was provided by each donor, and peripheral blood mononuclear cells were used for TCR beta sequencing. Genomic DNA was extracted from the blood cell samples with the Qiagen DNeasy Blood Extraction Kit. This TCR was recovered from a man in his forties in good health and CMV-seronegative. The sequenced sample was PBMCs. This chain joins TRBV5-1 to TRBJ2-3; TRBD2 fits 7 bases in the junction. The CDR3 protein sequence reads: CASSPGGTDTQYF. The DNA is as follows: TGCGCCAGCAGCCCCGGGGGGACAGATACGCAGTATTTT.